These 11 T cell receptor beta chains were sequenced from one sample in a study of blood T cell repertoires in COVID-19. Sequenced by immunoSEQ multiplex PCR; TCRdb stores in-frame clones only, minus some. This sample yields approximately 470,000 clones, of which approximately 86% are seen a single time; around 0.64% belongs to the top ten. Sequencing was performed on PBMCs or T cells enriched from blood (not recorded which). All receptors come from a woman in her late teens or twenties who had recovered from COVID-19.

CDR3 bases: TGCGCCAGCAGCTCGACACCTCGGGGTTCACCCCTCCACTTT. Its translation: CASSSTPRGSPLHF. The chain employs TRBV5-1 and TRBJ1-6; unclear D gene. Germline V gives CDR1 SGHRS, CDR2 YFSETQ. There are 14 residues in the CDR3. With 3 bases removed from V and 9 bases from J, the gap between germline ends came to 13 bases.

The chain couples TRBV7-2 to TRBJ2-7; 8 nucleotides line up with TRBD2. In germline, CDR1 is SGHTA, CDR2 FQGNSA. The CDR3 consists of 16 residues. V trimming: 3 bases; J trimming: 5 bases; junction bases outside the gene matches: 12. The DNA of the CDR3 is TGTGCCAGCAGCTTGGGGTACGGGGGGGCCTCAGACGAGCAGTACTTC. As protein: CASSLGYGGASDEQYF.

The chain couples TRBV14 to TRBJ1-6; TRBD1 matches 7 bases. V lost 7 bases and J lost 8; bases outside the gene matches: 23. Germline V CDR1 and CDR2: SGHDN, FVKESK. CDR3 length: 19 amino acids. DNA of the CDR3: TGTGCCAGCATCACATATGGTGGGTTGTTGACAGGGTATTATTCACCCCTCCACTTT. This translates into CASITYGGLLTGYYSPLHF.

CDR3 loop: CASSLASSRGGTGELFF. In nucleotides, the CDR3 is TGTGCCAGCAGCTTAGCATCTTCGCGGGGGGGCACCGGGGAGCTGTTTTTT. The chain carries TRBV7-9 and TRBJ2-2; 9 bases align to TRBD2. V was pared by 0 bases and J by 4 bases, with 6 bases of the junction left unmatched. The CDR3 has 17 residues. Germline V gene data show CDR1 as SEHNR and CDR2 as FQNEAQ (reference sequence).

This sequence joins TRBV29-1 and TRBJ1-2; tentative D call: TRBD1 (5 bases). Germline V gene data show CDR1 as SQVTM and CDR2 as ANQGSEA. V shed 4 bases and J shed 5 bases, with 14 bases lying between them. The CDR3 covers 13 residues. CDR3 amino acids: CSVGGRARYGYTF. The CDR3 region has the DNA TGCAGCGTTGGAGGCAGGGCCAGATATGGCTACACCTTC.

V usage is TRBV5-1 and J usage is TRBJ1-1, with a tentative D call TRBD1 (5 bases). The V end was cut by 1 base, the J end by 3 bases, with 10 bases between. Germline-derived CDR1 and CDR2 are SGHRS and YFSETQ. The CDR3 contains 14 residues. CDR3 amino acids: CASSLTQGYTEAFF. The CDR3 DNA reads TGCGCCAGCAGCTTGACGCAGGGATACACTGAAGCTTTCTTT. Supplemented by reference TRBV5-1 and TRBJ1-1, the full variable domain reads KAGVTQTPRYLIKTRGQQVTLSCSPISGHRSVSWYQQTPGQGLQFLFEYFSETQRNKGNFPGRFSGRQFSNSRSEMNVSTLELGDSALYLCASSLTQGYTEAFFGQGTRLTVV.

V is TRBV28 and J is TRBJ2-7, with 7 bases lining up with TRBD1. The CDR3 is 13 amino acids. CDR1 is MDHEN and CDR2 is SYDVKM in the germline V gene. J lost 3 bases, V lost 6 bases, and 5 bases had no gene match. The CDR3 coding sequence is TGTGCCAGCAGGTCGACAGGGATCTACGAGCAGTACTTC. Its translation: CASRSTGIYEQYF.

This clone was seen a single time. The chain carries TRBV5-1 and TRBJ2-1, with 10 bases identical to TRBD2. V lost 4 bases and J lost 9; bases outside the gene matches: 13. Germline V lookup: CDR1 SGHRS, CDR2 YFSETQ. This CDR3 spans 16 amino acids. The CDR3 is CASSLLLAGFSGEQFF. CDR3 coding DNA: TGCGCCAGCAGCCTCCTACTAGCGGGGTTCTCGGGTGAGCAGTTCTTC.

This clone was seen a handful of times. This sequence joins TRBV5-4 and TRBJ1-6; TRBD1 agrees at 8 bases. Trimming cost V 5 bases and J 8 bases; bases outside gene matches: 12. CDR1 is SGHNT, CDR2 YYREEE, per germline (reference sequence). There are 16 residues in the CDR3. CDR3 coding DNA: TGTGCCAGCAGTTGGACAGGGAAGTCATGGGATTCACCCCTCCACTTT. Translation: CASSWTGKSWDSPLHF.

The chain recombines TRBV12-3 or TRBV12-4 with TRBJ1-2; D ambiguous. This CDR3 spans 12 amino acids. Trimming shortened V by 6 bases and J by 4 bases, and 9 bases separated the two germline ends. CDR3 residues: CASSRVTYGYTF. CDR3 sequence (DNA): TGTGCCAGCAGCCGAGTCACCTATGGCTACACCTTC.

The chain carries TRBV6-5 and TRBJ2-1; 9 bases line up with TRBD1. The CDR3 is made up of 15 amino acids. The V and J ends lost 6 bases and 4 bases, in that order; junction bases with no gene match: 7. CDR1 MNHEY and CDR2 SVGAGI come from the germline V gene. As DNA, the CDR3 is TGTGCCAGCAGCGCGGACAGGGGAACTTACAATGAGCAGTTCTTC. Protein sequence: CASSADRGTYNEQFF.